This T cell receptor (beta chain) was captured in a study of blood T cell repertoires in COVID-19. Study-wide context: Some COVID-19 samples were acute and others convalescent; all came from the United States, Italy and Spain.

The V end lost 0 bases, the J end lost 0 bases, and 6 bases lay between the germline ends. The CDR3 contains 15 residues. Germline values: CDR1 SGHKS, CDR2 YYEKEE (reference sequence). Authors' processing steps: Estimates of nucleated cell counts were drawn from the amplification of reference gene primers. The protocol was immunoSEQ multiplex PCR, while the TCRdb copy is restricted to in-frame clones and leaves out a portion. The DNA was the basis for D and trimming; V, J and clone size are from that table. This table holds 60,000 to 85,000 clones, nearly 80% found once. The sequence came from a woman aged 55-75 years with acute or convalescent COVID-19. This chain joins TRBV5-5 and TRBJ1-4; unclear D gene. Sequencing was performed on peripheral blood. The CDR3 loop is CASSLGSSTNEKLFF. The DNA of the CDR3 is TGTGCCAGCAGCTTGGGTAGCTCAACTAATGAAAAACTGTTTTTT.